This entry lists 20 T cell receptor beta chains sequenced from one sample in a study of CD8+CD57+ T cells in acquired aplastic anemia. It was patients with CD8+CD57+ cell expansion by flow cytometry who were chosen for sequencing. Genomic DNA, serving as template, underwent TCR beta VDJ and CDR3 profiling. TCRdb redid the calling of the reads with MiXCR, one entry per CDR3 protein. In the table there are a few hundred thousand distinct CDR3 sequences, roughly 50% of which are singletons. The sequenced sample consisted of sorted CD4+, CD8+, or CD8+CD57+ T cells (not recorded which) from PBMCs. The receptors shown here come from a human donor with aplastic anemia.

Many counts were recorded for this clonotype. V usage is TRBV2 and J usage is TRBJ1-5; D gene unclear. CDR3 length: 12 residues. Looked up from germline, CDR1 is SNHLY and CDR2 is FYNNEI. V was clipped by 6 bases and J by 4 bases, with 7 bases between them. The CDR3 sequence is CASRDSNQPQHF. In DNA, the CDR3 is TGTGCCAGCAGGGACTCGAATCAGCCCCAGCATTTT.

On this clonotype itself: Since a much larger clone is just one base distant, this may be a read error. The gene calls are TRBV5-1 and TRBJ1-4; D ambiguous. Germline CDR1 and CDR2: SGHRS and YFSETQ. The CDR3 extends over 14 amino acids. The DNA for the CDR3 is TGCGCCAGCAGCTCGAGCAGCACTAGTGAAAAACTGTTTTTT. This sequence encodes CASSSSSTSEKLFF. The full variable domain, in which reference TRBV5-1 and TRBJ1-4 provide the parts outside the CDR3, is KAGVTQTPRYLIKTRGQQVTLSCSPISGHRSVSWYQQTPGQGLQFLFEYFSETQRNKGNFPGRFSGRQFSNSRSEMNVSTLELGDSALYLCASSSSSTSEKLFFGSGTQLSVL.

V and J are TRBV14 and TRBJ2-7, with D possibly TRBD1 on 6 matching bases. This CDR3 is built from 18 residues. Trimming left V 2 bases short and J 4 bases short, with 24 bases between. Germline V gene lookup returns CDR1 SGHDN and CDR2 FVKESK. Here the CDR3 DNA reads TGTGCCAGCAGCCAAACTACAGGGATCCCGCCGCTCCTATACGAGCAGTACTTC. It codes for CASSQTTGIPPLLYEQYF.

The chain joins TRBV27 to TRBJ1-1; D not certain. Germline values: CDR1 MNHEY, CDR2 SMNVEV (reference sequence). The CDR3 is made up of 15 amino acids. V lost 5 bases and J 1 base, leaving 14 bases between the germline ends. The CDR3 sequence: CASSLNGRGNTEAFF. CDR3 DNA: TGTGCCAGCAGTCTAAATGGACGGGGGAACACTGAAGCTTTCTTT.

This clonotype has at least ten counts. J is TRBJ1-1 and V is TRBV2; D gene ambiguous. The CDR3 loop spans 15 amino acids. Trimming removed 6 bases at V and 0 bases at J, with 14 bases between. Germline V gives CDR1 SNHLY, CDR2 FYNNEI. In DNA, the CDR3 is TGTGCCAGCAGGGAAAGATGGGGTCTGAACACTGAAGCTTTCTTT. Translated, it gives CASRERWGLNTEAFF.

The rearrangement links TRBV10-3 to TRBJ2-3, with 10 bases that match TRBD1. The ends lost 11 bases at V and 2 bases at J; junction bases unmatched: 7. The CDR3 contains 14 residues. Per germline, CDR1 ENHRY and CDR2 SYGVKD. Written as DNA, the CDR3 is TGTGCCGCCTGGGGACAGGGGAACACAGATACGCAGTATTTT. Translation gives CAAWGQGNTDTQYF.

CDR3 in DNA: TGTGCCAGCAGTAAAAGGGATCCCTACACCTTC. Its protein product is CASSKRDPYTF. The rearrangement uses TRBV9 and TRBJ1-2; D unresolved. The CDR3 covers 11 residues. The germline CDR1 and CDR2 sequences are SGDLS and YYNGEE. Trimming shortened V by 5 bases and J by 10 bases, and 12 bases separated the two germline ends.

The V gene is TRBV2, the J gene TRBJ1-1; D uncertain. V lost 3 bases and J 1 base, leaving 9 bases between the germline ends. CDR1 and CDR2 from the germline V gene are SNHLY and FYNNEI. The CDR3 has 14 amino acids. CDR3 in DNA: TGTGCCAGCAGTGATGGAGGGCCGAACACTGAAGCTTTCTTT. Its translation is CASSDGGPNTEAFF.

With regard to this clonotype: This could be a read error, since a much larger clone is one nucleotide away. The chain carries TRBV6-6 and TRBJ1-5; TRBD1 might be the D (6 bases). CDR1 MNHNY and CDR2 SVGAGI come from the germline V gene (reference sequence). This CDR3 is 14 amino acids long. CDR3 bases: TGTGCCGGCAGTTACGGGGACACCGATCAGCCCCAGCATTTT. Translated, it gives CAGSYGDTDQPQHF.

The rearrangement uses TRBV11-3 and TRBJ1-1; D call uncertain. Trimming took off 2 bases at V and 1 base at J, with 8 bases between the two ends. The germline gives CDR1 SGHNT, CDR2 YENEEA. The CDR3 runs to 14 residues. The CDR3 loop reads CASSLIAPNTEAFF. The DNA for the CDR3 is TGTGCCAGCAGCTTAATAGCCCCGAACACTGAAGCTTTCTTT.

The rearrangement links TRBV9 to TRBJ1-2; TRBD1 might be the D (6 bases). Germline V gives CDR1 SGDLS, CDR2 YYNGEE. The CDR3 has 15 residues. V shed 0 bases and J shed 5 bases, with 14 bases lying between them. In DNA form, the CDR3 reads TGTGCCAGCAGCGTAGATGGCGGGGGCTGGTATGGCTACACCTTC. This translates into CASSVDGGGWYGYTF. Supplemented by reference TRBV9 and TRBJ1-2, the full variable domain reads DSGVTQTPKHLITATGQRVTLRCSPRSGDLSVYWYQQSLDQGLQFLIQYYNGEERAKGNILERFSAQQFPDLHSELNLSSLELGDSALYFCASSVDGGGWYGYTFGSGTRLTVV.

This clonotype was seen a single time. A much more abundant neighbour one base away suggests this may be a read error. J is TRBJ2-6 and V is TRBV9, with unresolved D. This CDR3 is built from 15 residues. The germline gives CDR1 SGDLS, CDR2 YYNGEE. CDR3 nucleotides: TGTGCCAGCAGCCGTTTTTACTCTGGGGTCAACGTCCTGACTTTC. It translates to CASSRFYSGVNVLTF.

The V call is TRBV25-1, the J call TRBJ1-2; D is undetermined. This CDR3 has 14 residues. Trimming left V 3 bases short and J 3 bases short, with 11 bases between. Germline V lookup: CDR1 MGHDK, CDR2 SYGVNS. CDR3 in amino acids: CASSEREGHYGYTF. The CDR3 DNA follows: TGTGCCAGCAGTGAGAGGGAGGGTCACTATGGCTACACCTTC.

There are many counts of this clonotype. The chain combines TRBV20-1 with TRBJ2-1, with TRBD2 matching over 8 bases. Per the germline V gene, CDR1 is DFQATT and CDR2 is SNEGSKA (reference sequence). With V trimmed by 1 base and J by 0 bases, 5 bases remained unmatched. The length of the CDR3 is 16 residues. The DNA for the CDR3 is TGCAGTGCTAGAGGGGAAACTAGCGGCTCCTACAATGAGCAGTTCTTC. Amino acids: CSARGETSGSYNEQFF.

The genes are TRBV5-1 and TRBJ2-7, with 10 bases fitting TRBD2. Looked up from germline, CDR1 is SGHRS and CDR2 is YFSETQ. V lost 0 bases, J lost 5 bases, and 5 bases stayed unmatched. The length of the CDR3 is 15 residues. Here the CDR3 reads CASSLVSGRLHEQYF. The CDR3 nucleotides are TGCGCCAGCAGCTTGGTTAGCGGGAGGCTCCACGAGCAGTACTTC.

V and J are TRBV7-2 and TRBJ2-3; no firm D call. Germline-derived CDR1 and CDR2 are SGHTA and FQGNSA. Trimming removed 7 bases at V and 4 bases at J, with 9 bases between. This CDR3 has 12 residues. The CDR3 loop is CASTHISDTQYF. The CDR3 region has the DNA TGTGCCAGCACCCATATATCAGATACGCAGTATTTT.

This chain connects TRBV15 to TRBJ1-6; 8 nucleotides agree with TRBD1. Germline V lookup: CDR1 LNHNV, CDR2 YYDKDF (reference sequence). With V trimmed by 2 bases and J by 7 bases, 4 bases remained unmatched. CDR3 size: 15 residues. The CDR3 loop reads CATSRRTGMNSPLHF. In nucleotides, the CDR3 is TGTGCCACCAGCAGAAGGACAGGGATGAATTCACCCCTCCACTTT.

The chain carries TRBV10-3 and TRBJ1-5; unclear D gene. CDR3 length: 12 residues. Per the germline V gene, CDR1 is ENHRY and CDR2 is SYGVKD. The V gene lost 2 bases and the J gene lost 4 bases, with 3 bases spanning the gap. This CDR3 is CAISEPNQPQHF. As DNA, the CDR3 is TGTGCCATCAGTGAGCCTAATCAGCCCCAGCATTTT.

The rearrangement links TRBV2 to TRBJ2-3; TRBD1 might be the D (6 bases). CDR3 length: 14 amino acids. From germline, CDR1 is SNHLY and CDR2 FYNNEI. Between the trimmed V and J ends, which lost 6 bases and 2 bases, there was a span of 12 bases. The CDR3 DNA is TGTGCCAGCAGGTGGGGGCCGGCCACAGATACGCAGTATTTT. The encoded protein is CASRWGPATDTQYF.

The sample holds many counts of this clonotype. V gene TRBV20-1 combines with J gene TRBJ2-1; 10 bases fit TRBD2. The CDR3 covers 16 residues. The germline V gene encodes CDR1 DFQATT and CDR2 SNEGSKA (reference sequence). The V segment lost 1 base and the J segment 0 bases; nucleotides outside the gene matches: 3. The CDR3 region has the DNA TGCAGTGCTAGAGGGACTAGCGGAAACTCCTACAATGAGCAGTTCTTC. This gives the protein CSARGTSGNSYNEQFF.